A single sample gave rise to the 6 T cell receptor beta chains below, sequenced in a study of PD-L1 blockade in urothelial cancer. This table comes from immunoSEQ multiplex PCR, and its TCRdb copy is limited to in-frame clones, with some not included. The sample lists some 60,000 clones, approximately 86% occurring once. The sample consisted of PBMCs, taken around atezolizumab (anti-PD-L1) treatment. The receptors come from a man aged 45 to 65 with urothelial cancer.

V is TRBV7-2 and J is TRBJ2-3, with D possibly being TRBD1 (6 bases). Trimming stripped 0 bases from V and 5 bases from J, with 9 bases between. The CDR3 length is 14 residues. Germline CDR1 reads SGHTA; CDR2 reads FQGNSA. Here the CDR3 reads CASSLARTEDTQYF. Here the CDR3 DNA reads TGTGCCAGCAGCTTAGCTCGGACAGAAGATACGCAGTATTTT.

This chain connects TRBV5-4 to TRBJ2-5, with TRBD2 identical over 9 bases. CDR3 length: 16 residues. The germline CDR1 and CDR2 sequences are SGHNT and YYREEE (reference sequence). V lost 4 bases, J lost 7 bases, and 14 bases stayed unmatched. The DNA for the CDR3 is TGTGCCAGCAGCAATGGAGGGGGCGGGAGGGGGGCGACCCAGTACTTC. The encoded protein is CASSNGGGGRGATQYF.

The chain joins TRBV19 to TRBJ1-1; TRBD1 aligns across 7 bases. After removal of 5 bases from V and 4 bases from J, the junction contained 10 bases not matched to a gene. CDR3 length: 15 residues. CDR1 and CDR2 (germline): LNHDA, SQIVND (reference sequence). CDR3 DNA sequence: TGTGCCAGTAGTTTTGACAGGGTAAAAGGCACTGAAGCTTTCTTT. Residues: CASSFDRVKGTEAFF. The variable domain in full, completed from reference TRBV19 and TRBJ1-1, reads DGGITQSPKYLFRKEGQNVTLSCEQNLNHDAMYWYRQDPGQGLRLIYYSQIVNDFQKGDIAEGYSVSREKKESFPLTVTSAQKNPTAFYLCASSFDRVKGTEAFFGQGTRLTVV.

This clone was observed a handful of times. The chain uses TRBV2 and TRBJ2-3; D perhaps matches TRBD1 (6 bases). The CDR3 consists of 14 residues. The V end was cut by 3 bases, the J end by 6 bases, with 13 bases between. Germline assignment: CDR1 SNHLY and CDR2 FYNNEI. The CDR3 spells CASSEGAETDTQYF. In nucleotides, the CDR3 is TGTGCCAGCAGTGAGGGGGCCGAGACGGATACGCAGTATTTT.

The rearrangement joins TRBV15 to TRBJ2-1; 9 nucleotides line up with TRBD1. Germline-derived CDR1 and CDR2 are LNHNV and YYDKDF (reference sequence). V lost 5 bases to trimming and J lost 6 bases; unmatched junction nucleotides: 8. The CDR3 is 15 amino acids. The CDR3 is CATSPRTGVGNEQFF. CDR3 nucleotide sequence: TGTGCCACCAGCCCCAGGACAGGGGTGGGCAATGAGCAGTTCTTC.

V usage is TRBV2 and J usage is TRBJ2-1; 9 bases line up with TRBD2. The CDR3 is 15 residues long. CDR1 is SNHLY and CDR2 is FYNNEI in the germline V gene. The junction had 11 bases not matched to a gene; V was cut back by 5 bases and J by 9 bases. CDR3 nucleotide sequence: TGTGCCAGCAGTTATAGCGGGAGCACCAGGGGTGAGCAGTTCTTC. Translating it yields CASSYSGSTRGEQFF.